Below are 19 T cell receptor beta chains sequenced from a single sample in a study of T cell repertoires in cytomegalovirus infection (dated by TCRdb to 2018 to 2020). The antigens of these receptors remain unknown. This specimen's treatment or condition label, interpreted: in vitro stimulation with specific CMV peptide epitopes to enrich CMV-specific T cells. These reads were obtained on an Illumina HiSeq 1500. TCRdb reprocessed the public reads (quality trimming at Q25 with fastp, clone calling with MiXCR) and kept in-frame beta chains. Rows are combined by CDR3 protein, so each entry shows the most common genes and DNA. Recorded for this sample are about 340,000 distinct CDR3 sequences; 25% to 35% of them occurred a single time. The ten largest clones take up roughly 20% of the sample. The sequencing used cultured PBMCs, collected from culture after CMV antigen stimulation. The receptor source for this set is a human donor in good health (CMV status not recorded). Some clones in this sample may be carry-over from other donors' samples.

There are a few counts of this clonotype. The chain's CDR3 is CASSFLRGRAGGEQFF. The CDR3 DNA sequence: TGTGCCAGCAGTTTCCTTCGGGGGAGGGCCGGTGGTGAGCAGTTCTTC. The rearrangement links TRBV28 to TRBJ2-1; 7 nucleotides line up with TRBD2. The V and J ends lost 3 bases and 9 bases, in that order; junction bases with no gene match: 14. This CDR3 comprises 16 residues. Germline V gene lookup returns CDR1 MDHEN and CDR2 SYDVKM.

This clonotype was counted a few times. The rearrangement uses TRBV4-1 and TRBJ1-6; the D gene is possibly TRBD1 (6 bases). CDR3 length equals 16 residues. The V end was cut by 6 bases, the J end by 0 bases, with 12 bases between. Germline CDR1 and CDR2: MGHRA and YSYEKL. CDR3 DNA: TGCGCCAGCAGGGTCGACAGGAGCTCCTATAATTCACCCCTCCACTTT. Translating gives CASRVDRSSYNSPLHF.

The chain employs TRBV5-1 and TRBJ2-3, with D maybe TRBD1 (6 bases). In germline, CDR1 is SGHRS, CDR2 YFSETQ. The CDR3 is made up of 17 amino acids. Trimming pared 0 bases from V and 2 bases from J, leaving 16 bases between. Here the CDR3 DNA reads TGCGCCAGCAGCTTGGGTTGGGGGCGGACCATCACAGATACGCAGTATTTT. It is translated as CASSLGWGRTITDTQYF.

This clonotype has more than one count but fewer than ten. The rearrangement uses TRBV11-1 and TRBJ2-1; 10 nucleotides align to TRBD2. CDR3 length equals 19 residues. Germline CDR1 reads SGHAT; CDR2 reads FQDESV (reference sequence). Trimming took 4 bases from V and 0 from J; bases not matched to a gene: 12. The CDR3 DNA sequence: TGTGCCAGCAGCTCCCCCCGGACTAGCGGTTATAGCTCCTACAATGAGCAGTTCTTC. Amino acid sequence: CASSSPRTSGYSSYNEQFF.

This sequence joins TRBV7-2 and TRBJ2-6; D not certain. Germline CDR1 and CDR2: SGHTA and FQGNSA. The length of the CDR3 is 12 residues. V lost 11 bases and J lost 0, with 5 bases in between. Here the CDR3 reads CAFGSGANVLTF. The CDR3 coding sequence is TGTGCCTTTGGCTCTGGGGCCAACGTCCTGACTTTC. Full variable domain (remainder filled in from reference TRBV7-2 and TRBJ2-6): GAGVSQSPSNKVTEKGKDVELRCDPISGHTALYWYRQSLGQGLEFLIYFQGNSAPDKSGLPSDRFSAERTGGSVSTLTIQRTQQEDSAVYLCAFGSGANVLTFGAGSRLTVL.

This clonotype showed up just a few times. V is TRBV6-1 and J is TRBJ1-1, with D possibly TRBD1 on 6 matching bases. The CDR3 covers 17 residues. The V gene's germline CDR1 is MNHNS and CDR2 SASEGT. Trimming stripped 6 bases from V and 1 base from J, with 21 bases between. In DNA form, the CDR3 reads TGTGCCAGCAGGATAGGGTTATTTCAGGGGTGGAACACTGAAGCTTTCTTT. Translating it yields CASRIGLFQGWNTEAFF.

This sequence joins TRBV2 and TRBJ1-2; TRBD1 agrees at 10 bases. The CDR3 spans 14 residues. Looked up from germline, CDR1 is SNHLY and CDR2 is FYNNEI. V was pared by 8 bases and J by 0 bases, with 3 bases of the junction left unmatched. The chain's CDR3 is CASAGQGSNYGYTF. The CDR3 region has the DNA TGTGCCAGCGCGGGACAGGGGTCTAACTATGGCTACACCTTC.

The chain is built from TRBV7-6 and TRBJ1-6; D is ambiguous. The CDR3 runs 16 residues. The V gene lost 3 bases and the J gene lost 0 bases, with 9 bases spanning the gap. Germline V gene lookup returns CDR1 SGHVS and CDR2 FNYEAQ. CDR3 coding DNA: TGTGCCAGCAGCTTCGATGTTGGCTCCTATAATTCACCCCTCCACTTT. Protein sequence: CASSFDVGSYNSPLHF. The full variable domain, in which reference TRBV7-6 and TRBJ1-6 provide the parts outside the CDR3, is GAGVSQSPRYKVTKRGQDVALRCDPISGHVSLYWYRQALGQGPEFLTYFNYEAQQDKSGLPNDRFSAERPEGSISTLTIQRTEQRDSAMYRCASSFDVGSYNSPLHFGNGTRLTVT.

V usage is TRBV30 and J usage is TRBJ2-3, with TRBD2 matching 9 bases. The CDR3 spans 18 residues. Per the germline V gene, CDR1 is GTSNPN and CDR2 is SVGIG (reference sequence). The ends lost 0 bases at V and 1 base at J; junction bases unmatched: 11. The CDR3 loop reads CAWSVRNSGRGGTDTQYF. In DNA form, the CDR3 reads TGTGCCTGGAGTGTAAGGAATAGCGGGAGAGGAGGCACAGATACGCAGTATTTT.

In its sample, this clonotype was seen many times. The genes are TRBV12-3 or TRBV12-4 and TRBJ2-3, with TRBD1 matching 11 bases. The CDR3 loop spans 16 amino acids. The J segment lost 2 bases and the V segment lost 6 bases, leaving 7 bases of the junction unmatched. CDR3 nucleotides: TGTGCCAGCAGCCCTGGACAGGGGGCCTACACAGATACGCAGTATTTT. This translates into CASSPGQGAYTDTQYF.

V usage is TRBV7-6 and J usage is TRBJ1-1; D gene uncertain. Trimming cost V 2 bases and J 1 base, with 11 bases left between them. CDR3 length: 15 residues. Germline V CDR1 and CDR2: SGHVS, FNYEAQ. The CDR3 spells CASSLSKVWNTEAFF. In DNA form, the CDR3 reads TGTGCCAGCAGCTTAAGCAAGGTTTGGAACACTGAAGCTTTCTTT.

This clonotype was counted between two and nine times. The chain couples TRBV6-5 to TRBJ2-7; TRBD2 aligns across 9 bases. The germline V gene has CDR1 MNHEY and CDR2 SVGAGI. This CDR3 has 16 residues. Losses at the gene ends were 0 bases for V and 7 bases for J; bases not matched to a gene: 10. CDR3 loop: CASSYSRASGTQEQYF. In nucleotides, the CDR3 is TGTGCCAGCAGTTACTCGAGGGCTAGCGGGACACAAGAGCAGTACTTC.

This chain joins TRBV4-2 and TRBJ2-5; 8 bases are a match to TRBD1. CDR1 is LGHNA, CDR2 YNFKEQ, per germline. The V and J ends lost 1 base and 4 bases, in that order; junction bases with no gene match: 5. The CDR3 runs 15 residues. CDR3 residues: CASSQGQGTGETQYF. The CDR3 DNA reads TGTGCCAGCAGCCAAGGACAGGGGACCGGAGAGACCCAGTACTTC.

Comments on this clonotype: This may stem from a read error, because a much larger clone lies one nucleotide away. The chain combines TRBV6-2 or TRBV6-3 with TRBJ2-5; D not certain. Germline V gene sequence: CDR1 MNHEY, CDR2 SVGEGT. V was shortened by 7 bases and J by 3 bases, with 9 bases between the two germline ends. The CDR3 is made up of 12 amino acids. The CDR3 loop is CASTPLKETQYF. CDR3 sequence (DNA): TGTGCCAGCACCCCATTGAAAGAGACCCAGTACTTC.

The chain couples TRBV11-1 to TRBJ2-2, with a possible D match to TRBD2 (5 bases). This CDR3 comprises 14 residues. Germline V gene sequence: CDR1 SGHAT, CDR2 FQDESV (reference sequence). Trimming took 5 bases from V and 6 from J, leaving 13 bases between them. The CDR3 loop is CASSPALEAGELFF. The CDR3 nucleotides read TGTGCCAGCAGCCCCGCACTGGAGGCCGGGGAGCTGTTTTTT.

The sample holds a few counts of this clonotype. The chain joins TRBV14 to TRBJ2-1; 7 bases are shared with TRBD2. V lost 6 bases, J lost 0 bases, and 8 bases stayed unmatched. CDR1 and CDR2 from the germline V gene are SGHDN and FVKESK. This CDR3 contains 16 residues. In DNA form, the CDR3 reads TGTGCCAGCAGGGGTAGCGGGCCGAGCTCCTACAATGAGCAGTTCTTC. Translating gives CASRGSGPSSYNEQFF.

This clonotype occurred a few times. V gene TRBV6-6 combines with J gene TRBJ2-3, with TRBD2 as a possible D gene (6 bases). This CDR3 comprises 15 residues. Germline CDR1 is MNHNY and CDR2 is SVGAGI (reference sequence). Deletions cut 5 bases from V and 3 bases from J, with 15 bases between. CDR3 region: CASSVGGIKTDTQYF. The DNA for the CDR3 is TGTGCCAGCAGTGTTGGCGGGATAAAAACAGATACGCAGTATTTT.

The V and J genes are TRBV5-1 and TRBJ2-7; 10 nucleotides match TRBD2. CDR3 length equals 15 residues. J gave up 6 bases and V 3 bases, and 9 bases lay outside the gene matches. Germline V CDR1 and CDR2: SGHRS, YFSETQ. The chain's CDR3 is CASSSGLASSGEQYF. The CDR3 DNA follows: TGCGCCAGCAGCTCGGGACTAGCGAGTTCAGGCGAGCAGTACTTC. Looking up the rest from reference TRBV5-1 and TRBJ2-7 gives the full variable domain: KAGVTQTPRYLIKTRGQQVTLSCSPISGHRSVSWYQQTPGQGLQFLFEYFSETQRNKGNFPGRFSGRQFSNSRSEMNVSTLELGDSALYLCASSSGLASSGEQYFGPGTRLTVT.

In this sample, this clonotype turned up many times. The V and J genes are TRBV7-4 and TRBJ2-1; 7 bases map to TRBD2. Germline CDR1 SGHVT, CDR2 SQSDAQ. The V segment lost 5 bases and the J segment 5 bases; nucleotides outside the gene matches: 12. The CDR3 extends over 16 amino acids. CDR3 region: CASSVQGGGGHNEQFF. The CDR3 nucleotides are TGTGCCAGCAGCGTGCAAGGCGGGGGAGGCCACAATGAGCAGTTCTTC. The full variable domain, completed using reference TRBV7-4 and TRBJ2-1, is GAGVSQSPRYKVAKRGRDVALRCDSISGHVTLYWYRQTLGQGSEVLTYSQSDAQRDKSGRPSGRFSAERPERSVSTLKIQRTEQGDSAVYLCASSVQGGGGHNEQFFGPGTRLTVL.